This T cell receptor beta chain was identified during a study of blood T cell repertoires in COVID-19. Overall study: Sources were T cells, B-cell-depleted T cells, or PBMCs; the material itself was cDNA or gDNA.

The method was immunoSEQ multiplex PCR; TCRdb's version includes in-frame clones alone and lacks a portion of them. The sample has roughly 150,000 clones, under 90% seen once; the top ten hold nearly 3.5%. V lost 3 bases and J lost 2, with 6 bases in between. The CDR3 is made up of 13 amino acids. CDR1 is MNHNS and CDR2 is SASEGT in the germline V gene. This clonotype was sampled from a woman aged 60-75 years who had recovered from COVID-19. Sequencing input: PBMCs or T cells enriched from blood (not recorded which). The chain uses TRBV6-1 and TRBJ2-3; no definite D call. The CDR3 is CASSEYYTDTQYF. CDR3 in DNA: TGTGCCAGCAGTGAGTACTACACAGATACGCAGTATTTT.